These 17 T cell receptor beta chains originate from one sample sequenced in a study of T cell responses to AZD1222 COVID-19 vaccine. This table comes from immunoSEQ multiplex PCR, and its TCRdb copy is limited to in-frame clones, with some not included. The sample holds 150,000 or so clones, around 90% seen once. Sequencing was performed on peripheral blood, taken on day 0 of AZD1222 vaccination. The receptors were gathered from an adult in good health.

The gene calls are TRBV6-5 and TRBJ2-2; D call uncertain. The CDR3 consists of 13 residues. Trimming cost V 6 bases and J 7 bases, with 12 bases left between them. The V gene's germline CDR1 is MNHEY and CDR2 SVGAGI. The CDR3 is CASSANQGGELFF. The CDR3, as DNA: TGTGCCAGCAGCGCAAACCAAGGCGGGGAGCTGTTTTTT.

This clone was seen only once. The chain is built from TRBV5-5 and TRBJ1-1; D perhaps matches TRBD1 (5 bases). The CDR3 runs to 14 residues. Germline assignment: CDR1 SGHKS and CDR2 YYEKEE (reference sequence). The V and J ends lost 1 base and 7 bases respectively, with 14 bases between them. CDR3 residues: CASSLQGLRDEAFF. CDR3 coding DNA: TGTGCCAGCAGCTTGCAGGGCCTGCGAGATGAAGCTTTCTTT.

The rearrangement links TRBV21-1 to TRBJ2-7; TRBD2 is the table's D call and was not checked against the DNA. TRBV21-1 is termed a pseudogene. The CDR3 runs 15 residues. CDR3 amino acids: CASSKDRGGAYEQYF. In DNA form, the CDR3 reads TGTGCCAGCAGCAAAGATAGGGGGGGAGCCTACGAGCAGTACTTC.

The DNA for the CDR3 is TGTGCCAGCAGCTTAGGGGGGGCTCACAATGAGCAGTTCTTC. It yields the protein CASSLGGAHNEQFF. The chain has TRBV7-9 and TRBJ2-1, with D perhaps being TRBD1 or TRBD2 (6 bases each). This CDR3 region has 14 residues. V lost 1 base and J 5 bases, leaving 9 bases between the germline ends. From germline, CDR1 is SEHNR and CDR2 FQNEAQ (reference sequence).

This chain links TRBV7-9 with TRBJ1-2; D gene ambiguous. The CDR3 sequence is 13 residues long. Germline CDR1 and CDR2: SEHNR and FQNEAQ (reference sequence). Trimming took off 0 bases at V and 7 bases at J, with 9 bases between the two ends. CDR3 sequence (DNA): TGTGCCAGCAGCTTAGCAGTGACCGCTGGCTACACCTTC. It is translated as CASSLAVTAGYTF.

The V and J genes are TRBV19 and TRBJ2-1; 13 nucleotides align to TRBD2. Germline trimming cut 5 bases from V and 10 bases from J; bases unmatched to any gene: 8. This CDR3 is 15 amino acids long. Per germline, CDR1 LNHDA and CDR2 SQIVND (reference sequence). The CDR3 loop is CASSFGGLAGREQFF. CDR3 nucleotides: TGTGCCAGTAGTTTCGGGGGACTAGCGGGAAGGGAGCAGTTCTTC.

V and J are TRBV19 and TRBJ1-1; D not certain. The CDR3 has 10 amino acids. Germline V gene data show CDR1 as LNHDA and CDR2 as SQIVND (reference sequence). V lost 7 bases, J lost 10 bases, and 10 bases lay in between. The CDR3 sequence is CASIDRRAFF. CDR3 in DNA: TGTGCCAGTATCGACCGGAGAGCTTTCTTT.

This chain joins TRBV28 and TRBJ2-1; D is ambiguous. V lost 6 bases to trimming and J lost 7 bases, with 7 bases between them. The CDR3 spans 11 residues. The V gene's germline CDR1 is MDHEN and CDR2 SYDVKM. As DNA, the CDR3 is TGTGCCAGCAGGATGGGTAATGAGCAGTTCTTC. This gives the protein CASRMGNEQFF.

The gene calls are TRBV2 and TRBJ2-5, with D uncertain. With 2 bases removed from V and 5 bases from J, the gap between germline ends came to 15 bases. CDR3 length equals 15 residues. The germline gives CDR1 SNHLY, CDR2 FYNNEI. CDR3 sequence (DNA): TGTGCCAGCAGTGAAAATTTAATAGGGTCCGAGACCCAGTACTTC. Amino acid sequence: CASSENLIGSETQYF.

The chain combines TRBV19 with TRBJ1-5; 8 bases fit TRBD1. The CDR3 contains 17 residues. Trimming cost V 8 bases and J 0 bases; bases outside gene matches: 12. Germline lookup yields CDR1 LNHDA and CDR2 SQIVND (reference sequence). The CDR3 coding sequence is TGTGCCAGTGCCGGACAGGGTCTTCGGTATAGCAATCAGCCCCAGCATTTT. Translated, it gives CASAGQGLRYSNQPQHF.

In this sample, this clone turned up once. The V gene is TRBV19, the J gene TRBJ2-3; TRBD1 matches 9 bases. With V trimmed by 3 bases and J by 4 bases, 2 bases remained unmatched. Germline V lookup: CDR1 LNHDA, CDR2 SQIVND (reference sequence). CDR3 length: 14 residues. The CDR3 coding sequence is TGTGCCAGTAGTATGGGACAGGGCCCAGATACGCAGTATTTT. Residues: CASSMGQGPDTQYF.

CDR3 loop: CASSLAQGDRLYGYTF. The CDR3 bases are TGTGCCAGCAGCTTGGCCCAAGGCGACAGACTATATGGCTACACCTTC. The rearrangement joins TRBV5-6 to TRBJ1-2, with a tentative D call TRBD1 (5 bases). V shed 0 bases and J shed 5 bases, with 17 bases lying between them. CDR1 and CDR2 (germline): SGHDT, YYEEEE. The CDR3 loop spans 16 amino acids. Variable domain in full (rest from reference TRBV5-6 and TRBJ1-2): DAGVTQSPTHLIKTRGQQVTLRCSPKSGHDTVSWYQQALGQGPQFIFQYYEEEERQRGNFPDRFSGHQFPNYSSELNVNALLLGDSALYLCASSLAQGDRLYGYTFGSGTRLTVV.

The chain joins TRBV5-4 to TRBJ2-7; D is possibly TRBD2 (5 bases). The germline gives CDR1 SGHNT, CDR2 YYREEE (reference sequence). CDR3 length: 12 amino acids. The V end was cut by 10 bases, the J end by 3 bases, with 14 bases between. CDR3 nucleotides: TGTGCCTGGGAGACCGGCAGCTACGAGCAGTACTTC. It codes for CAWETGSYEQYF. Filled out from reference TRBV5-4 and TRBJ2-7, the complete variable domain reads ETGVTQSPTHLIKTRGQQVTLRCSSQSGHNTVSWYQQALGQGPQFIFQYYREEENGRGNFPPRFSGLQFPNYSSELNVNALELDDSALYLCAWETGSYEQYFGPGTRLTVT.

This clone was seen just once. V is TRBV19 and J is TRBJ2-1; D could derive from TRBD1 or TRBD2 (5 bases each). Germline V gene lookup returns CDR1 LNHDA and CDR2 SQIVND (reference sequence). The CDR3 is made up of 13 amino acids. V was trimmed by 2 bases and J by 9 bases, leaving 11 bases between them. The CDR3 bases are TGTGCCAGTAGTATACGGGGCGCCGGTGAGCAGTTCTTC. Translated, it gives CASSIRGAGEQFF.

This sequence joins TRBV5-6 and TRBJ2-3; 9 nucleotides agree with TRBD1. Trimming cost V 5 bases and J 7 bases; bases outside gene matches: 8. Germline V gene data show CDR1 as SGHDT and CDR2 as YYEEEE. CDR3 length: 14 residues. The CDR3 bases are TGTGCCAGCAGTTCCGGGACAGGGAAGAATACGCAGTATTTT. Its protein product is CASSSGTGKNTQYF.

V is TRBV19 and J is TRBJ1-2; D unclear. Trimming took off 3 bases at V and 5 bases at J, with 13 bases between the two ends. The germline gives CDR1 LNHDA, CDR2 SQIVND (reference sequence). This CDR3 contains 14 residues. CDR3 in DNA: TGTGCCAGTAGTATTCCCAATTTGCCTTATGGCTACACCTTC. Translation: CASSIPNLPYGYTF.

The rearrangement links TRBV19 to TRBJ2-7, with unresolved D. Germline values: CDR1 LNHDA, CDR2 SQIVND (reference sequence). Trimming pared 5 bases from V and 0 bases from J, leaving 11 bases between. The CDR3 covers 14 residues. CDR3 in amino acids: CASSSKGTSYEQYF. In nucleotides, the CDR3 is TGTGCCAGTAGTTCGAAGGGCACCTCCTACGAGCAGTACTTC.